What follows is one TCR beta chain and its context. Its antigen is unknown. Germline V gene data show CDR1 as LNHDA and CDR2 as SQIVND (reference sequence). CDR3 length: 14 residues. After removal of 10 bases from V and 0 bases from J, the junction contained 8 bases not matched to a gene. This record belongs to a study of T cell responses to AZD1222 COVID-19 vaccine. Using immunoSEQ multiplex PCR, the repertoire was profiled, and TCRdb retains in-frame clones only, with some absent. The sample has 60,000 to 100,000 clones; about nine tenths are singletons. Broader study findings: Clonal diversity was possibly underestimated, and the donors were mostly white British, with more females.

The sequence derives from an adult in good health. The starting material was peripheral blood, obtained on day 0 of AZD1222 vaccination. The V and J genes are TRBV19 and TRBJ2-7; 8 bases match TRBD2. In DNA, the CDR3 is TGTGCCACGAAACTAGCGGTCAGCTCCTACGAGCAGTACTTC. It encodes CATKLAVSSYEQYF.